These T cell receptor beta chains were read from a single sample in a study of technical replicates of blood from a few donors. Measured with immunoSEQ multiplex PCR; TCRdb has only the in-frame clones, and not every one. The data show 50,000 or so clones, more than 85% seen once. Sequences were obtained from PBMCs. The receptors were gathered from a human donor in good health. Some clones in this sample may be carry-over from other donors' samples. CDR3s include the opening cysteine and the closing phenylalanine or tryptophan. The D gene is left open where the match is weak. The size entry is marked missing in some rows and otherwise reads once, few, many or a size class.

TRBD1	TRBV6-6	TRBJ1-2	-	CASREWEQGARYGYTF	TGTGCCAGCAGGGAATGGGAACAGGGGGCGCGGTATGGCTACACCTTC
TRBD1	TRBV5-4	TRBJ1-1	once	CASSPWTGPTEAFF	TGTGCCAGCAGCCCGTGGACAGGACCCACTGAAGCTTTCTTT
-	TRBV4-3	TRBJ2-7	few	CASSQGLRGSSSYEQYF	TGCGCCAGCAGCCAAGGATTACGGGGGTCGAGCTCCTACGAGCAGTACTTC
TRBD1	TRBV29-1	TRBJ1-2	-	CSVSPQGANYGYTF	TGCAGCGTTTCCCCACAGGGGGCAAACTATGGCTACACCTTC
-	TRBV5-6	TRBJ2-4	-	CASSLQTLAKNIQYF	TGTGCCAGCAGCTTACAAACGCTAGCCAAAAACATTCAGTACTTC
TRBD1	TRBV5-6	TRBJ2-2	-	CASSLPGQVGAGELFF	TGTGCCAGCAGCTTACCGGGACAGGTCGGGGCCGGGGAGCTGTTTTTT
TRBD2	TRBV4-2	TRBJ2-7	-	CASSQEGGESYEQYF	TGTGCCAGCAGCCAAGAGGGGGGGGAGTCCTACGAGCAGTACTTC
TRBD2	TRBV7-2	TRBJ2-1	-	CASSLPLAGGSEQFF	TGTGCCAGCAGCTTACCGCTAGCGGGGGGTTCTGAGCAGTTCTTC
TRBD1	TRBV2	TRBJ2-1	-	CAGQGNEQFF	TGTGCCGGACAGGGCAATGAGCAGTTCTTC
-	TRBV6-5	TRBJ2-7	-	CASSSETGFRYEQYF	TGTGCCAGCAGTTCAGAGACAGGCTTTCGTTACGAGCAGTACTTC
TRBD1	TRBV27	TRBJ1-6	once	CASSLFSPGGSSYNSPLHF	TGTGCCAGCAGTTTATTCTCGCCAGGGGGGAGCTCCTATAATTCACCCCTCCACTTT
-	TRBV18	TRBJ2-7	-	CASSPSSSSYEQYF	TGTGCCAGCTCACCATCCTCGAGCTCCTACGAGCAGTACTTC
TRBD2	TRBV5-1	TRBJ2-3	-	CASSFLAGENTDTQYF	TGCGCCAGCAGCTTTTTGGCGGGGGAGAACACAGATACGCAGTATTTT
TRBD1	TRBV4-1	TRBJ1-5	-	CASSPGATGDGNQPQHF	TGCGCCAGCAGCCCAGGGGCGACAGGGGATGGCAATCAGCCCCAGCATTTT
TRBD1	TRBV7-2	TRBJ1-1	-	CASSLVRGQGLAEAFF	TGTGCCAGCAGCTTAGTTCGGGGACAGGGGTTAGCTGAAGCTTTCTTT
-	TRBV19	TRBJ2-5	few	CASSIDTNRRETQYF	TGTGCCAGTAGTATAGATACCAATCGTCGGGAGACCCAGTACTTC
TRBD1	TRBV5-1	TRBJ1-1	-	CASSSTGTGAKGNTEAFF	TGCGCCAGCAGCTCTACCGGGACAGGGGCCAAGGGGAACACTGAAGCTTTCTTT
-	TRBV4-3	TRBJ1-1	-	CASSHAGGGTEAFF	TGCGCCAGCAGCCACGCCGGGGGAGGCACTGAAGCTTTCTTT
-	TRBV6-6	TRBJ2-7	once	CASSPGPYEQYF	TGTGCCAGCAGCCCGGGTCCCTACGAGCAGTACTTC
-	TRBV9	TRBJ2-5	-	CASSVGRAGSGQETQYF	TGTGCCAGCAGCGTAGGGAGGGCGGGGAGTGGACAAGAGACCCAGTACTTC
-	TRBV5-1	TRBJ2-7	-	CASSRDSYEQYF	TGCGCCAGCAGCCGGGACTCCTACGAGCAGTACTTC
-	TRBV21-1	TRBJ1-5	-	CASSTHRVSNQPQHF	TGTGCCAGCAGCACCCACAGGGTCAGCAATCAGCCCCAGCATTTT
-	TRBV18	TRBJ1-1	-	CASSPVTGAEAFF	TGTGCCAGCTCCCCTGTGACTGGCGCTGAAGCTTTCTTT
-	TRBV6-5	TRBJ1-2	-	CASSTGFSNYGYTF	TGTGCCAGCAGTACAGGGTTCTCTAACTATGGCTACACCTTC
TRBD1	TRBV19	TRBJ1-1	-	CASSIYRDSTEAFF	TGTGCCAGTAGTATTTACCGGGACAGCACTGAAGCTTTCTTT
TRBD2	TRBV6-5	TRBJ2-2	once	CASSPTSGSGGELFF	TGTGCCAGCAGTCCAACTAGCGGGAGTGGCGGGGAGCTGTTTTTT
TRBD1	TRBV18	TRBJ1-3	-	CASSPIRPGQGAGNTIYF	TGTGCCAGCTCACCAATCCGACCGGGACAGGGGGCCGGAAACACCATATATTTT